The 28 T cell receptor beta chains given below trace back to one sample, sequenced in a study of T cell changes during pregnancy in multiple sclerosis (dated by TCRdb to about 2019). Receptors were amplified or captured by the immunoSEQ multiplex PCR assay. TCRdb stores this immuneACCESS table with in-frame sequences only. Part of the clones is absent; in the studies checked, under half of the shortfall reflects unresolved V genes, and no reason is known for the rest. Across this sample there are under 65,000 clones, with 90% to 95% seen only once. The top ten hold 3% to 4% of the sample. Specimen: CD8+ T cells from peripheral blood mononuclear cells, collected in the second trimester of pregnancy. The receptors come from a female donor with multiple sclerosis, enrolled in a pregnancy study.

Of note for this clone: Germline is not matched at one junction end, which may reflect a read error. The chain links TRBV5-8 to TRBJ2-5, with a weak D call TRBD2 (5 bases). The CDR3 contains 14 residues. Germline CDR1 reads SGHTS; CDR2 reads YDEGEE. For the CDR3, the DNA is TGTGCCAGCAGGGCGATAGGACGCGGGCTTATAGAAAACTTC. Amino acids: CASRAIGRGLIENF.

This clone has a count of ten or more. The chain couples TRBV19 to TRBJ1-3; 7 bases line up with TRBD1. Germline CDR1 and CDR2: LNHDA and SQIVND (reference sequence). This CDR3 has 16 amino acids. Germline trimming cut 5 bases from V and 4 bases from J; bases unmatched to any gene: 11. The CDR3 spells CASSYGTVLEGNTIYF. The DNA for the CDR3 is TGTGCCAGTAGTTACGGGACAGTGCTCGAAGGAAACACCATATATTTT.

The chain couples TRBV19 to TRBJ2-7; 8 positions match TRBD1. Germline CDR1 is LNHDA and CDR2 is SQIVND (reference sequence). This CDR3 comprises 15 residues. Losses at the gene ends were 3 bases for V and 4 bases for J; bases not matched to a gene: 8. CDR3 loop: CASSIQPDRVYEQYF. CDR3 nucleotides: TGTGCCAGTAGTATTCAACCGGACAGGGTGTACGAGCAGTACTTC.

The CDR3 sequence is CASSDPRTSGTDTQYF. The CDR3 DNA follows: TGTGCCAGCAGTGACCCGCGGACTAGCGGCACAGATACGCAGTATTTT. The V gene is TRBV6-1, the J gene TRBJ2-3; 9 positions agree with TRBD2. The germline gives CDR1 MNHNS, CDR2 SASEGT. The ends lost 3 bases at V and 1 base at J; junction bases unmatched: 5. The CDR3 spans 16 residues.

The V gene is TRBV6-1, the J gene TRBJ2-1; D is unresolved. Germline-derived CDR1 and CDR2 are MNHNS and SASEGT. Trimming took off 3 bases at V and 5 bases at J, with 8 bases between the two ends. This CDR3 comprises 13 residues. CDR3 DNA: TGTGCCAGCAGTGATAACTACAACAATGAGCAGTTCTTC. Translated, it gives CASSDNYNNEQFF.

The chain uses TRBV30 and TRBJ2-1; D is possibly TRBD1 (6 bases). The CDR3 length is 14 residues. V lost 0 bases and J lost 4, with 10 bases in between. The germline CDR1 and CDR2 sequences are GTSNPN and SVGIG (reference sequence). The CDR3 reads CAWSVGRGYNEQFF. The CDR3 DNA reads as TGTGCCTGGAGTGTAGGAAGGGGGTACAATGAGCAGTTCTTC.

The chain links TRBV28 to TRBJ1-4; D ambiguous. The CDR3 has 15 amino acids. V lost 2 bases and J 7 bases, leaving 14 bases between the germline ends. The germline V gene has CDR1 MDHEN and CDR2 SYDVKM. CDR3 amino acids: CASSLDETATEKLFF. CDR3 sequence (DNA): TGTGCCAGCAGTTTAGACGAAACAGCAACTGAAAAACTGTTTTTT.

This clone was seen a few times. The chain is built from TRBV7-9 and TRBJ2-1; D unresolved. The length of the CDR3 is 12 residues. Germline assignment: CDR1 SEHNR and CDR2 FQNEAQ (reference sequence). Trimming shortened V by 1 base and J by 6 bases, and 4 bases separated the two germline ends. CDR3 in DNA: TGTGCCAGCAGCTTAGTAGTCAATGAGCAGTTCTTC. It is translated as CASSLVVNEQFF.

CDR3 DNA sequence: TGTGCCAGCAGTCCCTCGGGCACTGAAGCTTTCTTT. It is translated as CASSPSGTEAFF. The chain employs TRBV27 and TRBJ1-1; the D is unclear. The CDR3 sequence is 12 residues long. The ends were cut back, 5 bases at V and 4 bases at J, with 8 bases in the middle. Germline V gene sequence: CDR1 MNHEY, CDR2 SMNVEV (reference sequence).

The gene calls are TRBV11-2 and TRBJ2-7; 9 bases fit TRBD2. The germline V gene has CDR1 SGHAT and CDR2 FQNNGV. Unmatched junction bases numbered 3, after V lost 3 bases and J lost 3 bases. The CDR3 runs 14 residues. The CDR3 DNA is TGTGCCAGCAGCTTTGATAGCGGGAGCTACGAGCAGTACTTC. It translates to CASSFDSGSYEQYF.

The chain has TRBV10-3 and TRBJ1-2, with D possibly matching TRBD1 (6 bases). This CDR3 has 15 amino acids. Trimming took 4 bases from V and 2 from J, leaving 14 bases between them. Germline V gene lookup returns CDR1 ENHRY and CDR2 SYGVKD. For the CDR3, the DNA is TGTGCCATCAGTGCCTCGGGGGGACAAAACTATGGCTACACCTTC. This encodes CAISASGGQNYGYTF.

This clone was observed once. This chain connects TRBV5-8 to TRBJ1-1; D ambiguous. The CDR3 is 13 residues long. V lost 4 bases, J lost 1 base, and 8 bases lay in between. Germline CDR1 and CDR2: SGHTS and YDEGEE. The CDR3 DNA is TGTGCCAGCAGCGCGGGAACGAACACTGAAGCTTTCTTT. The encoded protein is CASSAGTNTEAFF.

The chain employs TRBV28 and TRBJ2-7, with D hard to call. Germline assignment: CDR1 MDHEN and CDR2 SYDVKM. V shed 1 base and J shed 6 bases, with 7 bases lying between them. This CDR3 region has 12 residues. The CDR3 spells CASSLYSSEQYF. The CDR3, as DNA: TGTGCCAGCAGTTTATATAGCTCCGAGCAGTACTTC.

The CDR3 is CASSLQGIRYEQYF. The CDR3 DNA is TGTGCCAGCAGTTTGCAGGGAATTCGCTACGAGCAGTACTTC. The gene calls are TRBV6-6 and TRBJ2-7; D perhaps matches TRBD1 (5 bases). CDR3 length equals 14 residues. The V end was cut by 4 bases, the J end by 3 bases, with 13 bases between. Germline CDR1 is MNHNY and CDR2 is SVGAGI (reference sequence).

Only a few counts were recorded for this clone. The V call is TRBV7-9, the J call TRBJ2-7, with a possible D match to TRBD1 (5 bases). V dropped 5 bases and J dropped 6 bases, with 17 bases sitting between them. The CDR3 sequence is 14 residues long. Germline-derived CDR1 and CDR2 are SEHNR and FQNEAQ (reference sequence). The CDR3 DNA follows: TGTGCCAGCAGCCCCCGACAGAGAGTGGGCGAGCAGTACTTC. It translates to CASSPRQRVGEQYF. Full variable domain (rest looked up from reference TRBV7-9 and TRBJ2-7): DTGVSQNPRHKITKRGQNVTFRCDPISEHNRLYWYRQTLGQGPEFLTYFQNEAQLEKSRLLSDRFSAERPKGSFSTLEIQRTEQGDSAMYLCASSPRQRVGEQYFGPGTRLTVT.

This clone came up a few times. The chain uses TRBV19 and TRBJ1-2, with D hard to call. Per germline, CDR1 LNHDA and CDR2 SQIVND (reference sequence). The CDR3 consists of 13 residues. V lost 5 bases and J lost 10, with 17 bases in between. CDR3 in amino acids: CASSLAVSGYYTF. CDR3 in DNA: TGTGCCAGTAGTCTAGCCGTGTCCGGTTACTACACCTTC.

This chain joins TRBV9 and TRBJ1-6; TRBD1 matches 8 bases. The J segment lost 4 bases and the V segment lost 3 bases, leaving 3 bases of the junction unmatched. This CDR3 contains 15 residues. CDR1 and CDR2 (germline): SGDLS, YYNGEE. CDR3 sequence reads: CASSGTGTYNSPLHF. CDR3 DNA sequence: TGTGCCAGCAGCGGGACAGGGACTTATAATTCACCCCTCCACTTT.

The chain uses TRBV13 and TRBJ2-7, with 7 bases that match TRBD2. J gave up 1 base and V 5 bases, and 5 bases lay outside the gene matches. The CDR3 has 14 residues. The V gene's germline CDR1 is PRHDT and CDR2 FYEKMQ (reference sequence). The CDR3 sequence: CASSRGEQSYEQYF. CDR3 DNA: TGTGCCAGCAGCCGGGGGGAGCAATCCTACGAGCAGTACTTC.

Only one count was recorded for this clone. J is TRBJ1-2 and V is TRBV9; 9 bases are a match to TRBD1. The V gene end was trimmed by 3 bases and the J gene end by 7 bases; junction bases not matched to a gene: 10. CDR3 size: 15 residues. Germline CDR1 reads SGDLS; CDR2 reads YYNGEE. CDR3 sequence reads: CASSAEPGQGLGYTF. For the CDR3, the DNA is TGTGCCAGCAGCGCGGAGCCGGGACAGGGCCTTGGCTACACCTTC.

The chain carries TRBV9 and TRBJ2-2; 7 positions match TRBD2. V shed 2 bases and J 7 bases; nucleotides not matched to a gene: 8. Germline values: CDR1 SGDLS, CDR2 YYNGEE. This CDR3 has 15 residues. The CDR3 loop is CASSVTLAKYGELFF. The CDR3 bases are TGTGCCAGCAGCGTGACACTAGCGAAATACGGGGAGCTGTTTTTT.

The DNA for the CDR3 is TGTGCCAGCAGCCTCGAGGAGGGTTTAAAGACTGAAGCTTTCTTT. This gives the protein CASSLEEGLKTEAFF. The chain recombines TRBV7-2 with TRBJ1-1; D not certain. The V gene's germline CDR1 is SGHTA and CDR2 FQGNSA. The CDR3 is 15 residues long. V gave up 5 bases and J gave up 5 bases, with 18 bases separating them.

V is TRBV4-3 and J is TRBJ2-2, with 8 bases identical to TRBD1. CDR3 length: 17 amino acids. With V trimmed by 0 bases and J by 3 bases, 6 bases remained unmatched. Germline values: CDR1 LGHNA, CDR2 YSLEER. The CDR3 sequence is CASSQDLPGGHTGELFF. CDR3 nucleotide sequence: TGCGCCAGCAGCCAAGATCTCCCAGGGGGCCACACCGGGGAGCTGTTTTTT.

The rearrangement links TRBV19 to TRBJ2-1, with D possibly being TRBD2 (6 bases). This CDR3 contains 15 residues. Deletions cut 0 bases from V and 7 bases from J, with 13 bases between. Per the germline V gene, CDR1 is LNHDA and CDR2 is SQIVND (reference sequence). CDR3 sequence (DNA): TGTGCCAGTAGTATAGACGGAGGAGGGCCAAATGAGCAGTTCTTC. It translates to CASSIDGGGPNEQFF.

The chain joins TRBV11-2 to TRBJ1-2, with 7 bases aligning to TRBD1. This CDR3 has 13 amino acids. After removal of 1 base from V and 4 bases from J, the junction contained 0 bases not matched to a gene. Germline assignment: CDR1 SGHAT and CDR2 FQNNGV. The CDR3 DNA is TGTGCCAGCAGCTTAGGGGACAGCTATGGCTACACCTTC. This sequence encodes CASSLGDSYGYTF.

This clone was observed once. CDR3 nucleotide sequence: TGTGCCATCAGTCCGACAGGGGGCGACCAGCCCCAGCATTTT. It specifies CAISPTGGDQPQHF. The genes are TRBV10-3 and TRBJ1-5, with TRBD1 matching over 10 bases. CDR3 length: 14 amino acids. Trimming removed 5 bases from V and 7 bases from J; junction bases left unmatched: 5. Germline V gene lookup returns CDR1 ENHRY and CDR2 SYGVKD.

The J gene is TRBJ1-1, the V gene TRBV5-1; 10 bases agree with TRBD1. Trimming took 5 bases from V and 5 from J; bases not matched to a gene: 6. CDR1 is SGHRS, CDR2 YFSETQ, per germline. The CDR3 is 14 amino acids. Written as DNA, the CDR3 is TGCGCCAGCAGTTGGGACAGGGGAGGTACTGAAGCTTTCTTT. It codes for CASSWDRGGTEAFF.

The J gene is TRBJ2-5, the V gene TRBV2, with 9 bases lining up with TRBD2. This CDR3 has 15 residues. Trimming removed 3 bases from V and 4 bases from J; junction bases left unmatched: 6. CDR1 and CDR2 from the germline V gene are SNHLY and FYNNEI. The DNA for the CDR3 is TGTGCCAGCAGTGATCTAGCGGGACTCATAGAGACCCAGTACTTC. Translation: CASSDLAGLIETQYF.

This clone was recorded only once. The chain joins TRBV27 to TRBJ2-7; 9 bases agree with TRBD1. V shed 5 bases, J shed 7 bases, and the junction held 9 bases outside the gene matches. Germline loops: CDR1 MNHEY, CDR2 SMNVEV (reference sequence). This CDR3 comprises 14 residues. In DNA form, the CDR3 reads TGTGCCAGCAGTCCCGGGACAGGGATTCGGGAGCAGTACTTC. Its protein product is CASSPGTGIREQYF.